The clone carrying this TCR beta chain was found a few times. One base away lies a much larger clone, so this may be a sequencing read error. These data originate in a study of shared clonotypes between healthy human individuals. Study-wide context: Donor ages ranged 18 to 49 years: two women, a few men.

Samples left unsorted employed roughly 90 million PBMCs for genomic DNA. Trimming cost V 3 bases and J 0 bases; bases outside gene matches: 1. Germline V gives CDR1 ENHRY, CDR2 SYGVKD. CDR3 size: 15 residues. The authors ran unsorted PBMC replicate PCRs on 300 ng DNA, around 33,000 T cell genomes. Original analysis: Junction-only immunoSEQ sequences carried no quality scores, so filtering differed. The protocol was immunoSEQ multiplex PCR, while the TCRdb copy is restricted to in-frame clones and leaves out a portion. D and trimming were read from the DNA, whereas the V and J calls and clone size are those reported in that table. The table records 450,000 to 650,000 clones, 70% to 80% of them present only once.

This clonotype originated in a woman between 35 and 50 years old in good health. Some clones in this sample may be carry-over from other donors' samples. Sequenced sample: PBMCs. The V call is TRBV10-3, the J call TRBJ2-2; the match to TRBD1 covers 7 bases. In nucleotides, the CDR3 is TGTGCCATCAGTGACGGGACAGCGAACACCGGGGAGCTGTTTTTT. This translates into CAISDGTANTGELFF.